A selection of T cell receptor beta chains follows, all from one sample in a study of OX40 agonist ivuxolimab in advanced cancers. Sequencing used immunoSEQ multiplex PCR; TCRdb keeps in-frame clones, though not all of them. This sample yields fewer than 80,000 clones, of which approximately 83% are seen a single time; approximately 5% belongs to the top ten. The sequencing here drew on CD4+ or CD8+ T cells sorted from blood, taken in a trial of the OX40 agonist ivuxolimab. The origin of the receptors is an adult with an advanced solid tumor such as melanoma, head and neck, liver or kidney cancer. Both conserved end residues are part of each CDR3. The D gene is left open where the match is weak. Clone size, where shown, is once, few, many, or a class for clones that have expanded.

. TRBJ1-2 TRBV18 14 . CASSPLKGSGGYTF TGTGCCAGCTCACCACTAAAAGGGTCCGGTGGCTACACCTTC
once TRBJ1-5 TRBV6-1 15 . CASRTDSRRNQPQHF TGTGCCAGCCGTACCGACAGTCGGCGCAATCAGCCCCAGCATTTT
few TRBJ1-2 TRBV5-1 12 . CASSGTDYGYTF TGCGCCAGCAGCGGGACGGACTATGGCTACACCTTC
. TRBJ2-6 TRBV5-1 15 . CASRDGNSGANVLTF TGCGCCAGCAGGGACGGTAACTCTGGGGCCAACGTCCTGACTTTC
once TRBJ2-2 TRBV6-1 14 TRBD1 CASKPGQGSGELFF TGTGCCAGCAAACCGGGACAGGGGTCCGGGGAGCTGTTTTTT
. TRBJ2-7 TRBV27 15 . CASSLGGALKTEQYF TGTGCCAGCAGTCTAGGTGGGGCCCTGAAGACGGAGCAGTACTTC
few TRBJ2-1 TRBV19 16 TRBD2 CASSLPTSGSFNEQFF TGTGCCAGTAGTCTGCCGACTAGCGGGAGTTTCAATGAGCAGTTCTTC
few TRBJ2-3 TRBV4-3 18 TRBD2 CASSQDWLGGGVTDTQYF TGCGCCAGCAGCCAAGATTGGTTGGGCGGGGGGGTCACAGATACGCAGTATTTT
. TRBJ1-1 TRBV7-8 14 . CASSLEAARAEAFF TGTGCCAGCAGCTTAGAGGCGGCTAGGGCTGAAGCTTTCTTT
. TRBJ2-7 TRBV5-4 16 TRBD2 CASSASLAGGEYEQYF TGTGCCAGCAGCGCCTCCTTAGCGGGAGGAGAGTACGAGCAGTACTTC
. TRBJ1-1 TRBV28 16 . CASSQNWVFRVPEAFF TGTGCCAGCAGTCAAAACTGGGTTTTCAGGGTTCCCGAAGCTTTCTTT
. TRBJ2-1 TRBV6-6 16 . CASSYDQPSSYNEQFF TGTGCCAGCAGTTACGACCAGCCGAGCTCCTACAATGAGCAGTTCTTC
. TRBJ2-7 TRBV6-6 13 . CAISASELGEQYF TGTGCCATCAGCGCTAGCGAGTTGGGGGAGCAGTACTTC
few TRBJ1-4 TRBV27 13 . CASSNRVGEKLFF TGTGCCAGCAGCAACAGGGTGGGTGAAAAACTGTTTTTT
. TRBJ2-5 TRBV12-5 14 TRBD1 CASDRGQGRETQYF TGTGCTAGTGATAGGGGACAGGGGAGGGAGACCCAGTACTTC
few TRBJ1-5 TRBV18 14 . CASSSSHSNQPQHF TGTGCCAGCTCATCGAGCCATAGCAATCAGCCCCAGCATTTT
. TRBJ1-1 TRBV10-3 15 . CAISGVRGSYTEAFF TGTGCCATCAGTGGTGTCAGGGGTTCTTACACTGAAGCTTTCTTT
. TRBJ2-1 TRBV19 13 . CASSIHRNGEQFF TGTGCCAGTAGTATCCACCGTAACGGTGAGCAGTTCTTC
. TRBJ2-7 TRBV5-1 15 . CASSLEFGGPYEQYF TGCGCCAGCAGCTTGGAGTTCGGGGGCCCATACGAGCAGTACTTC
. TRBJ1-2 TRBV27 13 . CASSFSRNYGYTF TGTGCCAGCAGTTTTTCGAGAAACTATGGCTACACCTTC
few TRBJ1-1 TRBV19 13 TRBD1 CASAGQLNTEAFF TGTGCCAGCGCGGGACAGTTGAACACTGAAGCTTTCTTT
. TRBJ1-5 TRBV4-3 15 . CASSQDRSVNQPQHF TGCGCCAGCAGCCAAGATCGGTCGGTTAATCAGCCCCAGCATTTT
. TRBJ1-4 TRBV9 16 . CASSVESRATNEKLFF TGTGCCAGCAGCGTAGAGTCGCGAGCAACTAATGAAAAACTGTTTTTT
. TRBJ2-3 TRBV14 16 . CASSHTRTISTDTQYF TGTGCCAGCAGCCATACTAGGACTATTAGCACAGATACGCAGTATTTT
. TRBJ2-1 TRBV6-6 15 . CASSSLEGGLSEQFF TGTGCCAGCAGTTCCCTTGAGGGGGGGCTTTCTGAGCAGTTCTTC
. TRBJ1-1 TRBV4-2 15 . CASSPREGQYTEAFF TGTGCCAGCAGCCCGAGGGAGGGCCAATACACTGAAGCTTTCTTT
. TRBJ2-1 TRBV27 11 . CASRLRDSSFF TGTGCCAGCAGGCTCCGGGACTCTTCGTTCTTC
. TRBJ2-7 TRBV7-6 14 . CASSHPGRANEQYF TGTGCCAGCAGTCACCCCGGCAGGGCTAACGAGCAGTACTTC
. TRBJ1-1 TRBV7-2 14 . CASSLENRITEAFF TGTGCCAGCAGCTTAGAGAACAGGATCACTGAAGCTTTCTTT
. TRBJ2-5 TRBV15 15 TRBD2 CATSRVRSGRETQYF TGTGCCACCAGCAGAGTCCGTAGCGGGAGGGAGACCCAGTACTTC
. TRBJ1-6 TRBV5-1 16 TRBD1 CASSLGDREEDSPLHF TGCGCCAGCAGCTTGGGGGACAGGGAGGAGGATTCACCCCTCCACTTT
. TRBJ2-7 TRBV15 14 TRBD1 CATGRTGGTYEQYF TGTGCCACCGGAAGGACAGGGGGAACCTACGAGCAGTACTTC
. TRBJ2-1 TRBV2 15 TRBD1 CASTGQGLPYNEQFF TGTGCCAGCACGGGACAGGGCCTTCCATACAATGAGCAGTTCTTC
. TRBJ2-7 TRBV6-5 15 TRBD1 CASSYGQGASYEQYF TGTGCCAGCAGTTACGGGCAGGGGGCCTCCTACGAGCAGTACTTC
. TRBJ2-7 TRBV4-2 14 . CASSGRGASDEQYF TGTGCCAGCAGCGGCCGGGGGGCAAGCGACGAGCAGTACTTC
. TRBJ2-3 TRBV18 16 TRBD1 CASSRQGADATDTQYF TGTGCCAGCTCGCGGCAGGGGGCAGATGCCACAGATACGCAGTATTTT
. TRBJ1-2 TRBV5-6 13 TRBD1 CASSFRQGDGYTF TGTGCCAGCAGCTTTCGACAGGGTGACGGCTACACCTTC